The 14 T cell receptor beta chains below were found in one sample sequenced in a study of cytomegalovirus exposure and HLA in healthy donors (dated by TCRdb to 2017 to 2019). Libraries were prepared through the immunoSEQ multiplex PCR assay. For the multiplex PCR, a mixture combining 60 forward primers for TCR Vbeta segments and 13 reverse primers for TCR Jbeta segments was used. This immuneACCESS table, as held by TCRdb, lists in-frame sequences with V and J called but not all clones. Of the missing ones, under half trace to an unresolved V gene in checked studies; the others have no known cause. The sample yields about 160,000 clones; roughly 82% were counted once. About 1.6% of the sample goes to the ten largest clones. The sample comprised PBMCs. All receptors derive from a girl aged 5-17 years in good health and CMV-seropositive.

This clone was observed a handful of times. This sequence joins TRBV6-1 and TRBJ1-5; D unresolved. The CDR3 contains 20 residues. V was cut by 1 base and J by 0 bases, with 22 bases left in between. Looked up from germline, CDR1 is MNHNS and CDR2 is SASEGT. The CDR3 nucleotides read TGTGCCAGCAGTGAAGAAGAGATATATAAATACTTATATAGCAATCAGCCCCAGCATTTT. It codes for CASSEEEIYKYLYSNQPQHF.

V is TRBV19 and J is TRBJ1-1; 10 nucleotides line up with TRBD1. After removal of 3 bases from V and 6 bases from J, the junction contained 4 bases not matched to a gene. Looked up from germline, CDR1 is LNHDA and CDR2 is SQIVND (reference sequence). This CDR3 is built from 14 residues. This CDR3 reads CASSMGQGIPEAFF. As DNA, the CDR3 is TGTGCCAGTAGTATGGGACAGGGGATCCCTGAAGCTTTCTTT.

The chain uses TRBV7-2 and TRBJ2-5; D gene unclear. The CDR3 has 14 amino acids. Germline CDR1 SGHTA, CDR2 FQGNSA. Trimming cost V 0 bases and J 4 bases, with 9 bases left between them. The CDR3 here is CASSLASTGETQYF. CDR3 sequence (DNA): TGTGCCAGCAGCTTAGCGTCTACTGGAGAGACCCAGTACTTC.

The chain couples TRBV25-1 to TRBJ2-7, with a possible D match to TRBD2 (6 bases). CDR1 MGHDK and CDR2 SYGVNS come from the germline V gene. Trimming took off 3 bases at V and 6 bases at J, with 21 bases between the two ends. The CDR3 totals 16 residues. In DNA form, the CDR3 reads TGTGCCAGCAGTGAGATAGCGGTGGTGGGGATCGGCGAGCAGTACTTC. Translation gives CASSEIAVVGIGEQYF.

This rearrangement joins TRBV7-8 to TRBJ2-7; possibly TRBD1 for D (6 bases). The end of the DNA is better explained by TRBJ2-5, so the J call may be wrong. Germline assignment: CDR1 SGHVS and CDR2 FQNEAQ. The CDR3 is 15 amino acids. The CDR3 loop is CASSLAGTSQETQYF. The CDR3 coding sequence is TGTGCCAGCAGCTTAGCGGGGACAAGCCAAGAGACCCAGTACTTC.

The DNA for the CDR3 is TGCGCCAGCAGCTTGGTGACGGGTCCGGGTCAGCCCCAGCATTTT. As protein: CASSLVTGPGQPQHF. V gene TRBV5-1 combines with J gene TRBJ1-5; no reliable D call. The germline V and J ends were trimmed by 0 bases and 6 bases, with 13 bases remaining between them. This CDR3 has 15 residues. Germline CDR1 is SGHRS and CDR2 is YFSETQ.

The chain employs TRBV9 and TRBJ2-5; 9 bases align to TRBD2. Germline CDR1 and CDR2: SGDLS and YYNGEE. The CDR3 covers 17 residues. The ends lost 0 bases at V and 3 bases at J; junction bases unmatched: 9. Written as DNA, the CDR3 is TGTGCCAGCAGCGTAGGTTCTGCGGGAGGGCCTGAAGAGACCCAGTACTTC. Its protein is CASSVGSAGGPEETQYF.

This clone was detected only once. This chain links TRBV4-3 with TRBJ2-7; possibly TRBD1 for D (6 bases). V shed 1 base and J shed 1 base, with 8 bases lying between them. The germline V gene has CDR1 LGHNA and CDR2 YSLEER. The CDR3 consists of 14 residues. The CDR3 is CASSQVQGSYEQYF. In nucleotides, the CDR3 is TGCGCCAGCAGCCAAGTACAGGGATCCTACGAGCAGTACTTC.

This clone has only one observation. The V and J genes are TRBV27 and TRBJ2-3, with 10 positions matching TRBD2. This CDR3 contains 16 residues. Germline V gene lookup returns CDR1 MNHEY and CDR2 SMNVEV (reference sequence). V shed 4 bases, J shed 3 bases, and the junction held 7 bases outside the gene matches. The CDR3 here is CASSSLIAGGTDTQYF. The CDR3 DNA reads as TGTGCCAGCAGTTCCCTAATAGCGGGAGGAACAGATACGCAGTATTTT.

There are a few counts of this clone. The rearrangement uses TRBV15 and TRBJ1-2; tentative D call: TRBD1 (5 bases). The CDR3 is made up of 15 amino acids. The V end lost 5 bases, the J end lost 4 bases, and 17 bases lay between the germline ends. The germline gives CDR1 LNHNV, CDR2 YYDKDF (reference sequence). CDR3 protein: CATSERTTQSYGYTF. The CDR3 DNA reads TGTGCCACCAGCGAACGGACAACTCAGAGCTATGGCTACACCTTC.

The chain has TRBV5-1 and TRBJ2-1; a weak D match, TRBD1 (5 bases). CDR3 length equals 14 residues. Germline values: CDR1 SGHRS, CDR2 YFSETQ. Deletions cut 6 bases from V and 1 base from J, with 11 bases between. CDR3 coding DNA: TGCGCCAGCAAATCGACAGTTTCCTACAATGAGCAGTTCTTC. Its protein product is CASKSTVSYNEQFF.

The CDR3, as DNA: TGTGCCATCAGTCCGATCAGACAGGCTACCTACGAGCAGTACTTC. It is translated as CAISPIRQATYEQYF. This chain connects TRBV10-3 to TRBJ2-7; weak D call: TRBD1 (6 bases). Trimming stripped 5 bases from V and 2 bases from J, with 16 bases between. Germline CDR1 reads ENHRY; CDR2 reads SYGVKD. CDR3 size: 15 residues.

The CDR3 DNA reads TGTGCCAGCAGCAATTCTGTAGAGGGGGACAGGGGATACGAGCAGTACTTC. The encoded protein is CASSNSVEGDRGYEQYF. This chain joins TRBV21-1 and TRBJ2-7; no DNA check was done on the table's D call, TRBD1. TRBV21-1 is a documented pseudogene. CDR3 length: 17 residues.

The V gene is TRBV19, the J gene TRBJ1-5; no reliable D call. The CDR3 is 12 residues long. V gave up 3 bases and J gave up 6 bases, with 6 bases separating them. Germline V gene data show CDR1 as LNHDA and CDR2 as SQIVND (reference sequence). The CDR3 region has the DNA TGTGCCAGTAGTATGAGAGCTCAGCCCCAGCATTTT. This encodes CASSMRAQPQHF.